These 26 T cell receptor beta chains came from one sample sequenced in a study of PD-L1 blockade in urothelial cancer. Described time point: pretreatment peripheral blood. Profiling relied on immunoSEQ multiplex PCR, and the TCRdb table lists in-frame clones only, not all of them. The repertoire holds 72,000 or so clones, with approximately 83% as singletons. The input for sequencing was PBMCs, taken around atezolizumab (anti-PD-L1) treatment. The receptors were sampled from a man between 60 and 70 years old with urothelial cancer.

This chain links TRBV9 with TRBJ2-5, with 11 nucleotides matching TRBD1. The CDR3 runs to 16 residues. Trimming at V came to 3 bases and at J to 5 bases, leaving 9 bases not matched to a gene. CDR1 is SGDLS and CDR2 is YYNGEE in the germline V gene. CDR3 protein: CASSAARTGGLETQYF. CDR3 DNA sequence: TGTGCCAGCAGCGCCGCCCGGACAGGGGGCTTGGAGACCCAGTACTTC.

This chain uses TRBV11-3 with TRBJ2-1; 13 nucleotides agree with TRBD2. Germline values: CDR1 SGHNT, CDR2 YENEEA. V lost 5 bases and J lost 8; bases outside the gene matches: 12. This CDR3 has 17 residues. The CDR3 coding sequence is TGTGCCAGCAGCCCTATAGGGGCACTAGCGGGGGGGGATGAGCAGTTCTTC. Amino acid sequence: CASSPIGALAGGDEQFF.

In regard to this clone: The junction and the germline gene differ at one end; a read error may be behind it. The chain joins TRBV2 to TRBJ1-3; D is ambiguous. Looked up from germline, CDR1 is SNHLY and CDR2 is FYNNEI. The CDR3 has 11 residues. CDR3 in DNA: TGTGCCAGCAGGTGGCAAAACCCCATATATTTT. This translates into CASRWQNPIYF.

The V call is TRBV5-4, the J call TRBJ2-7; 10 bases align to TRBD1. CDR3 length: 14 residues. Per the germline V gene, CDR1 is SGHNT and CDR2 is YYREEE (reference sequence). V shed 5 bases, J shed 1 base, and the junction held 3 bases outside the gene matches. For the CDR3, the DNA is TGTGCCAGCAGATCGGACAGGGGGTCCTACGAGCAGTACTTC. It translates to CASRSDRGSYEQYF.

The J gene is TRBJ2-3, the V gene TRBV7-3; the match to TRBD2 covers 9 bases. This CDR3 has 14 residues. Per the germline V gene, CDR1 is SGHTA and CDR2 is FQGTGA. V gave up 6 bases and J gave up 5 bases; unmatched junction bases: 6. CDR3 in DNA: TGTGCCAGCAGTAGCGGGGGTGGTGTAGATACGCAGTATTTT. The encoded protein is CASSSGGGVDTQYF.

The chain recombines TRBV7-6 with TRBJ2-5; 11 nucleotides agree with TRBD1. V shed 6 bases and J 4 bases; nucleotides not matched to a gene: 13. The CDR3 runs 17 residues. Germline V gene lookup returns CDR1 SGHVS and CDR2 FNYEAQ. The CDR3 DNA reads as TGTGCCAGCAGTCGAAGCGGCGGGACAGGGGGAGTAGAGACCCAGTACTTC. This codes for CASSRSGGTGGVETQYF.

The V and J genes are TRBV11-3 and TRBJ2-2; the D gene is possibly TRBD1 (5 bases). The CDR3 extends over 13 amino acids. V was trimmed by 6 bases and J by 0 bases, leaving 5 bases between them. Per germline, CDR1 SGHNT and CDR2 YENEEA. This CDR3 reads CASRDTNTGELFF. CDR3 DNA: TGTGCCAGCAGGGACACGAACACCGGGGAGCTGTTTTTT.

The CDR3 sequence: CASSPTVSGTTYEQYF. CDR3 coding DNA: TGTGCCAGCTCACCTACGGTTTCCGGGACAACCTACGAGCAGTACTTC. The genes are TRBV18 and TRBJ2-7, with D possibly being TRBD1 (6 bases). Trimming left V 3 bases short and J 2 bases short, with 17 bases between. The length of the CDR3 is 16 residues. Germline-derived CDR1 and CDR2 are KGHSH and LQKENI.

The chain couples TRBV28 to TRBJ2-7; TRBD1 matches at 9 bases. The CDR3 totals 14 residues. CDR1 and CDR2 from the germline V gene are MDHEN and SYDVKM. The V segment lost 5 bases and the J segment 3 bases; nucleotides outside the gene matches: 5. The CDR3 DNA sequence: TGTGCCAGCAGTGGGACAGGGAATAACTACGAGCAGTACTTC. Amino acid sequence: CASSGTGNNYEQYF.

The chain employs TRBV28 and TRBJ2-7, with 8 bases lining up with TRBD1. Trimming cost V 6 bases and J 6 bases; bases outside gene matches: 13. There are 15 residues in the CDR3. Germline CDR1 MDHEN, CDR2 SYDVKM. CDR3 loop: CASRHRKGQGGEQYF. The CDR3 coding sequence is TGTGCCAGCAGGCACCGCAAAGGACAGGGTGGCGAGCAGTACTTC.

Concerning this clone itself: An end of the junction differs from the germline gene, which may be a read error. CDR3 coding DNA: TGTGCCAGCAGCTTAGGACAGGGTAACAGTGAAGCTTTCTTT. Protein: CASSLGQGNSEAFF. The chain recombines TRBV7-3 with TRBJ1-1; 8 nucleotides agree with TRBD1. CDR1 and CDR2 from the germline V gene are SGHTA and FQGTGA. The length of the CDR3 is 14 residues.

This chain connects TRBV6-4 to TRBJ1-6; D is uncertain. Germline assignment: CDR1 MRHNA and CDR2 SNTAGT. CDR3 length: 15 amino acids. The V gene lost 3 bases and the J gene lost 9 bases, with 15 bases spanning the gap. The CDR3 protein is CASSEFGQVSSPLHF. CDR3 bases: TGTGCCAGCAGTGAATTTGGGCAGGTTTCTTCACCCCTCCACTTT.

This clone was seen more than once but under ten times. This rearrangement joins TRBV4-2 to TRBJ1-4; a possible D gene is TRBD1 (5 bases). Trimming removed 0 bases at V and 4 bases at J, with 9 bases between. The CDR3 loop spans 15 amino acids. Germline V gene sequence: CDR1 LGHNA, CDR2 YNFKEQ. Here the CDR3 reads CASSQEDSLNEKLFF. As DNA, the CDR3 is TGTGCCAGCAGCCAAGAAGACAGCCTTAATGAAAAACTGTTTTTT.

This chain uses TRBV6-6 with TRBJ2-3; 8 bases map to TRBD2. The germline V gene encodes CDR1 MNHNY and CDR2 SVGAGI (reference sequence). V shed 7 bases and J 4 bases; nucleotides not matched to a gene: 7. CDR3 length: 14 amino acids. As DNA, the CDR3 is TGTGCCAGCATGGCGGGGGGCCCCTCAGATACGCAGTATTTT. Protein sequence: CASMAGGPSDTQYF.

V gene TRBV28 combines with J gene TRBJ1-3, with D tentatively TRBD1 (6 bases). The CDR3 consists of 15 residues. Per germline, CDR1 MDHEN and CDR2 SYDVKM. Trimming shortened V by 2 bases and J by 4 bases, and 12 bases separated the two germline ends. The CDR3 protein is CASSLGGARGNTIYF. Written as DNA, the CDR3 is TGTGCCAGCAGTTTAGGGGGGGCGCGGGGAAACACCATATATTTT.

The CDR3 spells CASSYQAGGGYTF. CDR3 sequence (DNA): TGTGCCAGCAGTTACCAGGCAGGGGGTGGCTACACCTTC. V gene TRBV6-5 combines with J gene TRBJ1-2, with 7 bases fitting TRBD1. V was clipped by 2 bases and J by 7 bases; unmatched bases: 4. CDR3 length equals 13 residues. Germline CDR1 is MNHEY and CDR2 is SVGAGI.

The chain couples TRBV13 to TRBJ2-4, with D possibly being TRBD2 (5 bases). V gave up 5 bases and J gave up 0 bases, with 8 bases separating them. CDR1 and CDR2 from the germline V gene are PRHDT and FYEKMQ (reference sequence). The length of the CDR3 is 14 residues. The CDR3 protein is CASSPGLAKNIQYF. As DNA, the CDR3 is TGTGCCAGCAGCCCCGGACTAGCCAAAAACATTCAGTACTTC.

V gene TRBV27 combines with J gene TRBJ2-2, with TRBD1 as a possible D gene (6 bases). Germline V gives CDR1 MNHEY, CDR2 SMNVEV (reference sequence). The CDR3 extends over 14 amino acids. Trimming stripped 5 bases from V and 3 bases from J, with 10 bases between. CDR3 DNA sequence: TGTGCCAGCAGTCTACAGGGCGACACCGGGGAGCTGTTTTTT. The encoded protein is CASSLQGDTGELFF.

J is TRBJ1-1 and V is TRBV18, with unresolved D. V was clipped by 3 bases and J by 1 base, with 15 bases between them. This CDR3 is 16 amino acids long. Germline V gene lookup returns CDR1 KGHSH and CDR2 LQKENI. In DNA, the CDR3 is TGTGCCAGCTCACCGATGACGGGGAGCAAGAACACTGAAGCTTTCTTT. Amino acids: CASSPMTGSKNTEAFF.

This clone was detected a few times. CDR3: CASSLSGPSGIALHF. CDR3 coding DNA: TGTGCCAGCAGCTTGTCTGGGCCCTCAGGGATCGCCCTCCACTTT. The chain uses TRBV5-8 and TRBJ1-6; TRBD1 is a possible D gene (5 bases). CDR1 and CDR2 from the germline V gene are SGHTS and YDEGEE. The CDR3 is 15 residues long. Trimming took off 1 base at V and 14 bases at J, with 19 bases between the two ends.

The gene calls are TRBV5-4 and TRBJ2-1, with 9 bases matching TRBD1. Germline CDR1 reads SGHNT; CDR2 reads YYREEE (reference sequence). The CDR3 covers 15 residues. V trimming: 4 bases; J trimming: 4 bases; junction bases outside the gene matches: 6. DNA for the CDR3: TGTGCCAGCAGCGAACGACAGGGGGGTTACAATGAGCAGTTCTTC. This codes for CASSERQGGYNEQFF.

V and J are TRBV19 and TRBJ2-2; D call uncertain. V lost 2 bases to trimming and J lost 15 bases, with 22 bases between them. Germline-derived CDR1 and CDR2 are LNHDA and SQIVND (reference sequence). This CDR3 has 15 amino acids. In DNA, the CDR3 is TGTGCCAGTAGTATAAAATACCTCTCCCACCAAGAGGTGTTTTTT. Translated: CASSIKYLSHQEVFF.

The CDR3 nucleotides are TGTGCCAGCAGCTTAAAGCGGGGGCAGGCCAACTACGAGCAGTACTTC. Residues: CASSLKRGQANYEQYF. The chain recombines TRBV7-2 with TRBJ2-7; 8 bases are a match to TRBD2. Germline-derived CDR1 and CDR2 are SGHTA and FQGNSA. The CDR3 has 16 residues. V shed 2 bases, J shed 3 bases, and the junction held 9 bases outside the gene matches.

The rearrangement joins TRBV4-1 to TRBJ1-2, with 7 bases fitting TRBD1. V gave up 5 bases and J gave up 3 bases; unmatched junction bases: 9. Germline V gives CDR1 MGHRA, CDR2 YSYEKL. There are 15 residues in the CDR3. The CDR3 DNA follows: TGCGCCAGCAGCAAGACCCGGGACAGTTACTATGGCTACACCTTC. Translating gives CASSKTRDSYYGYTF.

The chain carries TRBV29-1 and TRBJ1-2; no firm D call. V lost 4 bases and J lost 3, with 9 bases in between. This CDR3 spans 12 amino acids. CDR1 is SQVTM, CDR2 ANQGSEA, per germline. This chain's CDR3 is CSVVGQYYGYTF. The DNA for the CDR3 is TGCAGCGTTGTTGGCCAGTACTATGGCTACACCTTC.

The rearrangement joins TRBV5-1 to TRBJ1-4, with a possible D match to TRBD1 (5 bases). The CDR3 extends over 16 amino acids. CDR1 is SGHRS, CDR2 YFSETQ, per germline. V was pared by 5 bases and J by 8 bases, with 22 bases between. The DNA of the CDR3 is TGCGCCAGCAGTTCTTGGGGCAGGGTAGGACGCGAAAAACTGTTTTTT. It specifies CASSSWGRVGREKLFF.